Following are 2 T cell receptor beta chains from one sample sequenced in a study of radiation and T cells in renal cell carcinoma. The time point: blood 4 weeks post-SBRT, at nephrectomy. The treatment here: 15 Gy SBRT to primary tumor, nephrectomy 4 weeks later. The protocol was immunoSEQ multiplex PCR, while the TCRdb copy is restricted to in-frame clones and leaves out a portion. The table lists approximately 92,000 clones, around four fifths of them singletons. The sequencing used blood, collected from a patient whose treatment included radiotherapy and nephrectomy. Receptors originate from a man aged 50 or older with renal cell carcinoma.

This chain links TRBV10-1 with TRBJ2-3, with unresolved D. The V gene's germline CDR1 is WNHNN and CDR2 SYGVQD (reference sequence). This CDR3 spans 8 amino acids. The V and J ends lost 11 bases and 14 bases respectively, with 11 bases between them. Here the CDR3 DNA reads TGCGCCCATAATAGCCTGTATTTT. Translation: CAHNSLYF.

This chain joins TRBV11-2 and TRBJ1-1, with a tentative D call TRBD1 (5 bases). The germline gives CDR1 SGHAT, CDR2 FQNNGV. V was pared by 4 bases and J by 7 bases, with 10 bases between. The CDR3 contains 12 residues. This CDR3 reads CASSSRQSEAFF. DNA of the CDR3: TGTGCCAGCAGCTCGAGACAGAGTGAAGCTTTCTTT.